These 28 T cell receptor beta chains share one sample of origin, sequenced in a study of blood T cell repertoires in COVID-19. TCRdb keeps only in-frame clones here, not all; method: immunoSEQ multiplex PCR. The data hold about 270,000 clones, with nearly 90% observed a single time. Sequencing used PBMCs or T cells enriched from blood (not recorded which). The source of these receptors is a woman in her thirties who had recovered from COVID-19.

V is TRBV28 and J is TRBJ1-3; no firm D call. V lost 0 bases to trimming and J lost 0 bases, with 9 bases between them. Germline V CDR1 and CDR2: MDHEN, SYDVKM. This CDR3 comprises 16 residues. The CDR3 loop reads CASSLWSRISGNTIYF. CDR3 nucleotides: TGTGCCAGCAGTTTATGGTCCAGAATCTCTGGAAACACCATATATTTT.

This sequence joins TRBV29-1 and TRBJ2-2, with D possibly matching TRBD2 (5 bases). The germline CDR1 and CDR2 sequences are SQVTM and ANQGSEA. The ends were cut back, 7 bases at V and 5 bases at J, with 17 bases in the middle. The CDR3 runs 14 residues. In nucleotides, the CDR3 is TGCAGCGCCAAGGGTAGTAGGGAGACCGGGGAGCTGTTTTTT. Translation gives CSAKGSRETGELFF.

The V gene is TRBV7-9, the J gene TRBJ2-3; TRBD2 matches 8 bases. CDR1 is SEHNR and CDR2 is FQNEAQ in the germline V gene (reference sequence). The CDR3 contains 15 residues. The V gene end was trimmed by 4 bases and the J gene end by 4 bases; junction bases not matched to a gene: 7. The CDR3 coding sequence is TGTGCCAGCAGCTACACCGGGACTAGTGCAGATACGCAGTATTTT. Translation gives CASSYTGTSADTQYF.

The rearrangement links TRBV6-5 to TRBJ1-4; tentative D call: TRBD1 (5 bases). Per the germline V gene, CDR1 is MNHEY and CDR2 is SVGAGI. Trimming cost V 6 bases and J 3 bases, with 11 bases left between them. This CDR3 spans 14 amino acids. The CDR3 sequence: CASSLWGANEKLFF. The CDR3 DNA sequence: TGTGCCAGCAGCCTTTGGGGGGCTAATGAAAAACTGTTTTTT.

The chain is built from TRBV5-1 and TRBJ1-6; 8 bases fit TRBD1. The CDR3 runs to 16 residues. Germline lookup yields CDR1 SGHRS and CDR2 YFSETQ. The V and J ends lost 4 bases and 8 bases, in that order; junction bases with no gene match: 11. DNA for the CDR3: TGCGCCAGCAGCGCGGCGATCAGGGGGCTAGATTCACCCCTCCACTTT. Amino acids: CASSAAIRGLDSPLHF.

The V call is TRBV4-1, the J call TRBJ2-1; 9 nucleotides line up with TRBD2. This CDR3 spans 15 amino acids. Germline lookup yields CDR1 MGHRA and CDR2 YSYEKL. V lost 1 base and J lost 7; bases outside the gene matches: 5. CDR3 DNA: TGCGCCAGCAGCCAAGCGCGGGGGGGCCGGAATGAGCAGTTCTTC. It specifies CASSQARGGRNEQFF.

The rearrangement uses TRBV3-1 (or the pseudogene TRBV3-2) and TRBJ2-7; 11 bases line up with TRBD2. Germline lookup yields CDR1 LGHDT and CDR2 YNNKEL (reference sequence). The length of the CDR3 is 15 residues. The junction had 4 bases not matched to a gene; V was cut back by 4 bases and J by 2 bases. The CDR3 spells CASSPTSGSPYEQYF. CDR3 nucleotide sequence: TGTGCCAGCAGCCCCACTAGCGGGAGCCCCTACGAGCAGTACTTC.

CDR3 sequence reads: CASSFPLLRGYGYTF. CDR3 DNA sequence: TGTGCCAGCAGCTTTCCACTACTGAGGGGGTATGGCTACACCTTC. The rearrangement links TRBV11-1 to TRBJ1-2; D is possibly TRBD1 (6 bases). This CDR3 comprises 15 residues. V was cut by 3 bases and J by 5 bases, with 16 bases left in between. Germline V gene data show CDR1 as SGHAT and CDR2 as FQDESV (reference sequence).

This clone was seen once. The gene calls are TRBV19 and TRBJ1-5; D call uncertain. V shed 6 bases and J shed 0 bases, with 9 bases lying between them. Germline CDR1 reads LNHDA; CDR2 reads SQIVND (reference sequence). The CDR3 sequence is 14 residues long. The chain's CDR3 is CASSQADSNQPQHF. Here the CDR3 DNA reads TGTGCCAGTAGCCAAGCCGATAGCAATCAGCCCCAGCATTTT. Combining the CDR3 with reference TRBV19 and TRBJ1-5 gives the whole variable domain DGGITQSPKYLFRKEGQNVTLSCEQNLNHDAMYWYRQDPGQGLRLIYYSQIVNDFQKGDIAEGYSVSREKKESFPLTVTSAQKNPTAFYLCASSQADSNQPQHFGDGTRLSIL.

The V call is TRBV29-1, the J call TRBJ1-1; TRBD1 aligns across 7 bases. The germline V gene encodes CDR1 SQVTM and CDR2 ANQGSEA. CDR3 length equals 10 residues. V trimming: 7 bases; J trimming: 8 bases; junction bases outside the gene matches: 4. The CDR3 DNA reads as TGCAGCGCTGACAGGGTGGAAGCTTTCTTT. Its translation: CSADRVEAFF. Supplemented by reference TRBV29-1 and TRBJ1-1, the full variable domain reads SAVISQKPSRDICQRGTSLTIQCQVDSQVTMMFWYRQQPGQSLTLIATANQGSEATYESGFVIDKFPISRPNLTFSTLTVSNMSPEDSSIYLCSADRVEAFFGQGTRLTVV.

This chain uses TRBV28 with TRBJ2-2; tentative D call: TRBD2 (5 bases). Germline lookup yields CDR1 MDHEN and CDR2 SYDVKM. Trimming shortened V by 4 bases and J by 0 bases, and 12 bases separated the two germline ends. The CDR3 length is 16 residues. In nucleotides, the CDR3 is TGTGCCAGCAGTTCTTTCCGCGGGTCGAACACCGGGGAGCTGTTTTTT. This encodes CASSSFRGSNTGELFF.

This rearrangement joins TRBV5-1 to TRBJ2-7; the match to TRBD2 covers 13 bases. The junction had 7 bases not matched to a gene; V was cut back by 4 bases and J by 3 bases. The CDR3 is 16 residues long. Germline V gene data show CDR1 as SGHRS and CDR2 as YFSETQ. CDR3 residues: CASSTQGLAGVYEQYF. The CDR3 DNA reads TGCGCCAGCAGCACGCAAGGACTAGCGGGAGTCTACGAGCAGTACTTC.

Only one count was recorded for this clone. The rearrangement joins TRBV7-3 to TRBJ2-5, with TRBD1 matching 7 bases. The CDR3 loop spans 16 amino acids. The V and J ends lost 2 bases and 2 bases, in that order; junction bases with no gene match: 8. Germline lookup yields CDR1 SGHTA and CDR2 FQGTGA. The CDR3 here is CASSLDEQGIQETQYF. DNA for the CDR3: TGTGCCAGCAGCTTAGATGAACAGGGGATACAAGAGACCCAGTACTTC.

The chain couples TRBV6-5 to TRBJ1-1, with D unclear. Germline V lookup: CDR1 MNHEY, CDR2 SVGAGI. The CDR3 spans 15 residues. The V gene lost 11 bases and the J gene lost 0 bases, with 19 bases spanning the gap. CDR3: CAATFGGLMNTEAFF. CDR3 in DNA: TGTGCCGCCACCTTCGGCGGCCTAATGAACACTGAAGCTTTCTTT.

The chain has TRBV18 and TRBJ1-3; perhaps TRBD1 as D (6 bases). Germline CDR1 is KGHSH and CDR2 is LQKENI. CDR3 length equals 15 residues. V gave up 2 bases and J gave up 3 bases, with 11 bases separating them. CDR3 sequence: CASSPSGDGGNTIYF. As DNA, the CDR3 is TGTGCCAGCTCACCATCAGGGGACGGTGGAAACACCATATATTTT.

Details on this clone: Other DNA sequences of this sample code for an identical CDR3. The V and J genes are TRBV2 and TRBJ2-5, with 9 bases aligning to TRBD2. The germline V gene encodes CDR1 SNHLY and CDR2 FYNNEI. V gave up 3 bases and J gave up 8 bases; unmatched junction bases: 7. This CDR3 spans 14 amino acids. The CDR3 loop reads CASSDAGGLVTQYF. For the CDR3, the DNA is TGTGCCAGCAGTGATGCGGGGGGGCTAGTTACCCAGTACTTC.

The chain recombines TRBV28 with TRBJ1-5, with D uncertain. The CDR3 loop spans 12 amino acids. The V end was cut by 5 bases, the J end by 6 bases, with 8 bases between. Germline loops: CDR1 MDHEN, CDR2 SYDVKM. CDR3 amino acids: CASSQELQPQHF. Here the CDR3 DNA reads TGTGCCAGCAGTCAAGAACTTCAGCCCCAGCATTTT.

This clone was seen only a few times. V usage is TRBV9 and J usage is TRBJ2-3; D remains unclear. This CDR3 spans 14 amino acids. Trimming left V 2 bases short and J 2 bases short, with 9 bases between. Per the germline V gene, CDR1 is SGDLS and CDR2 is YYNGEE. The CDR3 protein is CASSVSRNTDTQYF. The CDR3 bases are TGTGCCAGCAGCGTCTCGAGAAACACAGATACGCAGTATTTT. Full variable domain (rest looked up from reference TRBV9 and TRBJ2-3): DSGVTQTPKHLITATGQRVTLRCSPRSGDLSVYWYQQSLDQGLQFLIQYYNGEERAKGNILERFSAQQFPDLHSELNLSSLELGDSALYFCASSVSRNTDTQYFGPGTRLTVL.

The V call is TRBV25-1, the J call TRBJ1-5; TRBD1 matches 8 bases. This CDR3 comprises 14 residues. Germline values: CDR1 MGHDK, CDR2 SYGVNS. CDR3 region: CGTGCWVSNQPQHF. The CDR3 nucleotides read TGTGGGACAGGGTGTTGGGTTAGCAATCAGCCCCAGCATTTT.

V is TRBV28 and J is TRBJ1-2; D is ambiguous. CDR3 size: 16 residues. The germline V gene encodes CDR1 MDHEN and CDR2 SYDVKM. V dropped 3 bases and J dropped 5 bases, with 19 bases sitting between them. CDR3 loop: CASSFHRAYSGYGYTF. The CDR3 DNA follows: TGTGCCAGCAGTTTCCATCGTGCATACTCGGGGTATGGCTACACCTTC.

This clone was seen just once. The chain carries TRBV5-1 and TRBJ2-1; 8 positions agree with TRBD2. This CDR3 has 16 residues. Germline values: CDR1 SGHRS, CDR2 YFSETQ. The J segment lost 5 bases and the V segment lost 1 base, leaving 8 bases of the junction unmatched. CDR3: CASSLRGSGEHNEQFF. As DNA, the CDR3 is TGCGCCAGCAGCTTGAGGGGTAGCGGGGAACACAATGAGCAGTTCTTC.

This clone was found once. The CDR3 protein is CASSLSGSGNTIYF. The DNA for the CDR3 is TGTGCCAGCAGTCTTTCGGGCTCTGGAAACACCATATATTTT. The genes are TRBV6-5 and TRBJ1-3, with no clear D. Trimming left V 5 bases short and J 0 bases short, with 8 bases between. The CDR3 is 14 residues long. Germline values: CDR1 MNHEY, CDR2 SVGAGI.

The rearrangement joins TRBV9 to TRBJ2-1; possibly TRBD1 for D (5 bases). The V end was cut by 4 bases, the J end by 5 bases, with 13 bases between. CDR1 and CDR2 (germline): SGDLS, YYNGEE. The CDR3 consists of 14 residues. CDR3 sequence reads: CASSSRQSDNEQFF. Written as DNA, the CDR3 is TGTGCCAGCAGCTCCCGACAGAGTGACAATGAGCAGTTCTTC. The full variable domain, completed using reference TRBV9 and TRBJ2-1, is DSGVTQTPKHLITATGQRVTLRCSPRSGDLSVYWYQQSLDQGLQFLIQYYNGEERAKGNILERFSAQQFPDLHSELNLSSLELGDSALYFCASSSRQSDNEQFFGPGTRLTVL.

Only a few counts were recorded for this clone. The chain uses TRBV19 and TRBJ1-5, with D maybe TRBD1 (6 bases). Germline V CDR1 and CDR2: LNHDA, SQIVND (reference sequence). CDR3 length: 15 amino acids. V shed 7 bases and J shed 3 bases, with 16 bases lying between them. The CDR3 nucleotides are TGTGCCAGTACCTACAGGGTCCCCTCCAATCAGCCCCAGCATTTT. This sequence encodes CASTYRVPSNQPQHF.

CDR3 DNA: TGTGCCAGTAGCGGGACTAGCGGGACAACTGACAATGAGCAGTTCTTC. Translating it yields CASSGTSGTTDNEQFF. This rearrangement joins TRBV19 to TRBJ2-1, with TRBD2 matching over 13 bases. Germline V gene lookup returns CDR1 LNHDA and CDR2 SQIVND (reference sequence). CDR3 length: 16 amino acids. After removal of 6 bases from V and 5 bases from J, the junction contained 7 bases not matched to a gene. Using reference TRBV19 and TRBJ2-1 for the parts outside the CDR3, the full variable domain is DGGITQSPKYLFRKEGQNVTLSCEQNLNHDAMYWYRQDPGQGLRLIYYSQIVNDFQKGDIAEGYSVSREKKESFPLTVTSAQKNPTAFYLCASSGTSGTTDNEQFFGPGTRLTVL.

The genes are TRBV27 and TRBJ1-6, with 7 bases identical to TRBD1. V trimming: 5 bases; J trimming: 4 bases; junction bases outside the gene matches: 5. CDR3 size: 15 residues. Germline V lookup: CDR1 MNHEY, CDR2 SMNVEV (reference sequence). This chain's CDR3 is CASSIGTVYNSPLHF. The CDR3 region has the DNA TGTGCCAGCAGTATTGGGACAGTATATAATTCACCCCTCCACTTT.

This sequence joins TRBV5-1 and TRBJ2-3; 7 nucleotides match TRBD2. V shed 1 base, J shed 3 bases, and the junction held 8 bases outside the gene matches. The CDR3 consists of 16 residues. CDR1 and CDR2 (germline): SGHRS, YFSETQ. The CDR3 is CASSLNWEGGTDTQYF. In DNA form, the CDR3 reads TGCGCCAGCAGCTTGAATTGGGAGGGTGGAACAGATACGCAGTATTTT.

On this clone: Within the sample, other DNA sequences also encode this same CDR3. The chain recombines TRBV19 with TRBJ2-7; a possible D gene is TRBD2 (5 bases). This CDR3 is 12 amino acids long. Germline-derived CDR1 and CDR2 are LNHDA and SQIVND (reference sequence). With 6 bases removed from V and 2 bases from J, the gap between germline ends came to 8 bases. CDR3 region: CASSPGAYEQYF. CDR3 nucleotide sequence: TGTGCCAGTAGCCCCGGGGCCTACGAGCAGTACTTC.